A single T cell receptor beta chain is shown here with its context. This record belongs to a study of T cell changes during pregnancy in multiple sclerosis. From germline, CDR1 is GTSNPN and CDR2 SVGIG (reference sequence). Trimming pared 4 bases from V and 8 bases from J, leaving 17 bases between. The CDR3 sequence is 13 residues long. The table came from immunoSEQ multiplex PCR; TCRdb's copy has only in-frame clones and leaves some out. The sample has about 61,000 clones, 75% to 90% seen once. This chain uses TRBV30 with TRBJ1-2; D is perhaps TRBD1 (6 bases). This TCR came from a female donor in good health, enrolled as a control in a pregnancy study. Sequenced here: peripheral blood, sampled in the first trimester of pregnancy. The CDR3 sequence is CAWMGGGRLGYTF. For the CDR3, the DNA is TGTGCCTGGATGGGCGGGGGGCGGCTCGGCTACACCTTC. Filled out from reference TRBV30 and TRBJ1-2, the complete variable domain reads SQTIHQWPATLVQPVGSPLSLECTVEGTSNPNLYWYRQAAGRGLQLLFYSVGIGQISSEVPQNLSASRPQDRQFILSSKKLLLSDSGFYLCAWMGGGRLGYTFGSGTRLTVV.